This record covers a single T cell receptor (beta chain). What it binds is unknown. These data belong to a study of cytomegalovirus exposure and HLA in healthy donors. Across the study: HLA-typed donors were the source of around 85 million unique TCRs held in an early data release. Overall study results and limits: Rarity marked most TCR sequences, yet some public TCRs occurred in many donors. Cytomegalovirus association was listed for roughly 160 TCR beta chains. V- and J-gene trimming in TCR beta was tied to a missense DCLRE1C variant by an analysis performed later.

The PCR had 60 Vbeta and 13 Jbeta primers. Using immunoSEQ multiplex PCR, the repertoire was profiled, and TCRdb retains in-frame clones only, with some absent. This table has approximately 140,000 clones, about 81% appearing once. Material: PBMCs. The clonotype comes from a woman between 40 and 55 years old in good health and CMV-seropositive.

This chain's CDR3 is CASSGGGNTGELFF. The CDR3, as DNA: TGCGCCAGCAGCGGGGGGGGCAACACCGGGGAGCTGTTTTTT. The chain recombines TRBV5-1 with TRBJ2-2; perhaps TRBD2 as D (7 bases). Deletions cut 4 bases from V and 2 bases from J, with 9 bases between. The CDR3 runs to 14 residues. Germline loops: CDR1 SGHRS, CDR2 YFSETQ. The whole variable domain, remainder taken from reference TRBV5-1 and TRBJ2-2, is KAGVTQTPRYLIKTRGQQVTLSCSPISGHRSVSWYQQTPGQGLQFLFEYFSETQRNKGNFPGRFSGRQFSNSRSEMNVSTLELGDSALYLCASSGGGNTGELFFGEGSRLTVL.